The next 9 T cell receptor beta chains were all read from a single sample in a study of lymphopenia after photon versus proton radiotherapy. Sequencing used immunoSEQ multiplex PCR; TCRdb keeps in-frame clones, though not all of them. The data hold 25,000 to 30,000 clones, with roughly 90% observed a single time. The source was peripheral blood, collected from a patient treated with photon-based radiotherapy. The receptor source for this set is a woman between 50 and 59 years old with cholangiocarcinoma.

This chain joins TRBV7-9 and TRBJ2-1; either TRBD1 or TRBD2 may supply D (6 bases each). Germline V gene sequence: CDR1 SEHNR, CDR2 FQNEAQ (reference sequence). V was clipped by 5 bases and J by 0 bases, with 23 bases between them. The CDR3 covers 19 residues. In nucleotides, the CDR3 is TGTGCCAGCAGCCCAGGGCCAGAAGACGGGGGCCCCTCCTACAATGAGCAGTTCTTC. Translating gives CASSPGPEDGGPSYNEQFF.

V is TRBV19 and J is TRBJ2-5; 14 nucleotides agree with TRBD2. Looked up from germline, CDR1 is LNHDA and CDR2 is SQIVND (reference sequence). The CDR3 extends over 14 amino acids. With V trimmed by 5 bases and J by 6 bases, 2 bases remained unmatched. CDR3 in amino acids: CASSRTSGGKTQYF. CDR3 in DNA: TGTGCCAGTAGTCGGACTAGCGGGGGGAAGACCCAGTACTTC.

The chain employs TRBV18 and TRBJ2-1; 13 bases are a match to TRBD2. The V segment lost 1 base and the J segment 0 bases; nucleotides outside the gene matches: 3. The CDR3 covers 18 residues. CDR1 and CDR2 (germline): KGHSH, LQKENI. The CDR3 nucleotides read TGTGCCAGCTCACCACGGGGACTAGCGGGATCCTCCTACAATGAGCAGTTCTTC. Its protein product is CASSPRGLAGSSYNEQFF.

This sequence joins TRBV7-2 and TRBJ1-2; D not certain. In germline, CDR1 is SGHTA, CDR2 FQGNSA. Trimming took off 2 bases at V and 2 bases at J, with 12 bases between the two ends. CDR3 length equals 15 residues. The CDR3 here is CASSLIPGWNYGYTF. CDR3 DNA: TGTGCCAGCAGCTTAATCCCTGGGTGGAACTATGGCTACACCTTC.

The chain uses TRBV11-3 and TRBJ2-1, with a tentative D call TRBD2 (6 bases). The germline CDR1 and CDR2 sequences are SGHNT and YENEEA. The V gene lost 5 bases and the J gene lost 7 bases, with 12 bases spanning the gap. The CDR3 covers 13 residues. DNA for the CDR3: TGTGCCAGCAGCGGACGGGGACTTAATGAGCAGTTCTTC. Translation gives CASSGRGLNEQFF.

V gene TRBV7-2 combines with J gene TRBJ2-1, with D uncertain. The CDR3 is 12 residues long. Germline V gene lookup returns CDR1 SGHTA and CDR2 FQGNSA. Deletions cut 5 bases from V and 7 bases from J, with 9 bases between. The CDR3 loop reads CASSEKLNEQFF. CDR3 DNA sequence: TGTGCCAGCAGCGAAAAGTTGAATGAGCAGTTCTTC.

CDR3 region: CASSQLTGVTEAFF. The CDR3 nucleotides read TGTGCCAGCAGCCAACTCACGGGGGTCACTGAAGCTTTCTTT. V gene TRBV14 combines with J gene TRBJ1-1; TRBD1 might be the D (5 bases). The length of the CDR3 is 14 residues. The V end lost 2 bases, the J end lost 4 bases, and 11 bases lay between the germline ends. Looked up from germline, CDR1 is SGHDN and CDR2 is FVKESK. The whole variable domain, remainder taken from reference TRBV14 and TRBJ1-1, is EAGVTQFPSHSVIEKGQTVTLRCDPISGHDNLYWYRRVMGKEIKFLLHFVKESKQDESGMPNNRFLAERTGGTYSTLKVQPAELEDSGVYFCASSQLTGVTEAFFGQGTRLTVV.

The genes are TRBV29-1 and TRBJ1-2; a possible D gene is TRBD1 (6 bases). Germline-derived CDR1 and CDR2 are SQVTM and ANQGSEA. V was trimmed by 7 bases and J by 3 bases, leaving 9 bases between them. The CDR3 covers 11 residues. The CDR3 nucleotides are TGCAGCGCCAGACAGGACTATGGCTACACCTTC. This codes for CSARQDYGYTF.

J is TRBJ2-1 and V is TRBV7-8, with TRBD2 matching over 10 bases. V gave up 3 bases and J gave up 0 bases; unmatched junction bases: 5. Looked up from germline, CDR1 is SGHVS and CDR2 is FQNEAQ. The CDR3 consists of 17 residues. CDR3 amino acids: CASSFGSGGSSYNEQFF. The CDR3 DNA reads as TGTGCCAGCAGCTTCGGTAGCGGGGGGAGCTCCTACAATGAGCAGTTCTTC. Combining the CDR3 with reference TRBV7-8 and TRBJ2-1 gives the whole variable domain GAGVSQSPRYKVAKRGQDVALRCDPISGHVSLFWYQQALGQGPEFLTYFQNEAQLDKSGLPSDRFFAERPEGSVSTLKIQRTQQEDSAVYLCASSFGSGGSSYNEQFFGPGTRLTVL.